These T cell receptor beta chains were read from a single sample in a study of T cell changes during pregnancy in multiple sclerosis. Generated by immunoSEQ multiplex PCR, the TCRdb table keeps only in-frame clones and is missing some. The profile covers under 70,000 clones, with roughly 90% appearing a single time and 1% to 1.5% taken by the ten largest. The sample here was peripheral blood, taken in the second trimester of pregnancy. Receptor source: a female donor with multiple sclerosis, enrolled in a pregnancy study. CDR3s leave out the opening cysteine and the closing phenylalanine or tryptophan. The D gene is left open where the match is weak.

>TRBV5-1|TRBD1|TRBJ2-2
ASTTGQTNTGELF
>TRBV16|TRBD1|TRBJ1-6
ASSQSLDRPNSPLH
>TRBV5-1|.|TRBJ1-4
ASSLQGLGNEKLF
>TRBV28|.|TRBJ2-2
ASNILQGNTGELF
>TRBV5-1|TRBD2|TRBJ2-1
ASSPEPLAASYNEQF
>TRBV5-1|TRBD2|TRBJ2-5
ASSRSGGGGLPIQETQY
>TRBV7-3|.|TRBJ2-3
ASSFGRGDTQY
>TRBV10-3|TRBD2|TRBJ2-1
AISDASGGAGNEQF
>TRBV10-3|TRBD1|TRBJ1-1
AISQTTTGANTEAF
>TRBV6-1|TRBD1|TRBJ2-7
ASSELDRSHEQY
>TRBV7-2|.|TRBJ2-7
ASIGRGYEQY
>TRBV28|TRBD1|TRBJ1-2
ASSGKGAGNYGYT
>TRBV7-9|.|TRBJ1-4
ASSLGSGDEKLF
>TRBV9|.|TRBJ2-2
ASSVGGAYTGELF
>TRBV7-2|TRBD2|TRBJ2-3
ASSLIGGAADTQY
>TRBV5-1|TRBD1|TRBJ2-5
ASSSTGTGEETQY
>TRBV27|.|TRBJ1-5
ASSPRVSQPQH
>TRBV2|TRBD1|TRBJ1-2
ASGPGLRQGAGYGYT
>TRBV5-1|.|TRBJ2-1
ASSLGGLGLVEQF
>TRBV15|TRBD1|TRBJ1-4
ATSRTSDRVFEKLF
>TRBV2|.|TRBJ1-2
ASSEEVSGDGYT
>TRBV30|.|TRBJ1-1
AWSSTGHFITEAF
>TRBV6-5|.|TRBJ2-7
ASRDTVYEQY
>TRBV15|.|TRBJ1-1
ATSRDRSTEAF
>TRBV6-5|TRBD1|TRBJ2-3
ASRFTGAVLNTQY
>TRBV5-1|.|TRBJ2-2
ASRTGPNTGELF
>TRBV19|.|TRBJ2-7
ASSINSGIYEQY
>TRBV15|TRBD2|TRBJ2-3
ATSKQAGGTDTQY
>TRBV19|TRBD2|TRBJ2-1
ASSIGGGGGAREQF
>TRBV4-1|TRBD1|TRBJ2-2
ASSLNPGTANTGELF
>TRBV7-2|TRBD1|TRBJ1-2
ASSLRDRGVYT
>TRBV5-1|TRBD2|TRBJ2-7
ASSLVGLAGEQY
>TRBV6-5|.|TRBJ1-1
ASSYGSITEAF
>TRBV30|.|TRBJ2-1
AWGVGARPNEQF
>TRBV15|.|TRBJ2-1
ATSIQADPYNEQF
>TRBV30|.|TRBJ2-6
AWSPLGANVLT
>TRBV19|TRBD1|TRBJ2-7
ASSPLDRGSEQY
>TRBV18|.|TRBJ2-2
ASSPGGALTGELF
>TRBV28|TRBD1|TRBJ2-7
ASSFEGALIYEQY
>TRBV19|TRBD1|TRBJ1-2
ASSARDRLYGYT
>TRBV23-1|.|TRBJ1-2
ASSHPTVYYYGYT
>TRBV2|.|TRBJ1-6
ASSGQASFRSPLH
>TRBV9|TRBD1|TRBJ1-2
ASSVDTGVVRDGYT
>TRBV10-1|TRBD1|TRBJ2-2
ASLDRSTGELF
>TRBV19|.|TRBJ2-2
ASSLQANTGELF
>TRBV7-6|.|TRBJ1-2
ASRFPVLGGRDGYT
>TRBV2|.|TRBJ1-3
ASSEGGSGNTIY
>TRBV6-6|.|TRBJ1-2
ASSYRGGDYGYT
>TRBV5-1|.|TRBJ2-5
ASSLRGQETQY
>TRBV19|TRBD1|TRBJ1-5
ASLPGQGKNQPQH